Below are 16 T cell receptor beta chains sequenced from a single sample in a study of pediatric ulcerative colitis. Sequenced by immunoSEQ multiplex PCR; TCRdb stores in-frame clones only, minus some. Here the sample spans roughly 5,200 clones, roughly nine tenths being singletons. Sequenced sample: blood. The source of these receptors is a boy between 10 and 17 years old with mild ulcerative colitis.

The chain recombines TRBV4-1 with TRBJ2-7; 8 bases fit TRBD1. J gave up 3 bases and V 4 bases, and 8 bases lay outside the gene matches. There are 15 residues in the CDR3. Germline V gives CDR1 MGHRA, CDR2 YSYEKL. The DNA for the CDR3 is TGCGCCAGCAGCCGCCAAGGACAGGGAATCTACGAGCAGTACTTC. Translated: CASSRQGQGIYEQYF.

The rearrangement links TRBV25-1 to TRBJ2-4; D gene uncertain. From germline, CDR1 is MGHDK and CDR2 SYGVNS. This CDR3 spans 16 amino acids. The germline V and J ends were trimmed by 4 bases and 0 bases, with 13 bases remaining between them. The CDR3 spells CASSGPDGVAKNIQYF. The CDR3 DNA sequence: TGTGCCAGCAGTGGACCGGACGGAGTAGCCAAAAACATTCAGTACTTC.

V usage is TRBV6-4 and J usage is TRBJ2-3, with 7 bases aligning to TRBD2. V shed 3 bases and J 0 bases; nucleotides not matched to a gene: 3. The CDR3 loop spans 15 amino acids. Germline assignment: CDR1 MRHNA and CDR2 SNTAGT. Here the CDR3 DNA reads TGTGCCAGCAGTGAAGGTAGCGGGAGCACAGATACGCAGTATTTT. As protein: CASSEGSGSTDTQYF.

The chain joins TRBV6-1 to TRBJ2-7; D is possibly TRBD1 (6 bases). Germline loops: CDR1 MNHNS, CDR2 SASEGT. V lost 9 bases, J lost 4 bases, and 13 bases lay in between. The CDR3 loop spans 12 amino acids. This chain's CDR3 is CASADSRYEQYF. The CDR3 nucleotides are TGTGCCAGTGCGGACAGCCGTTACGAGCAGTACTTC.

V and J are TRBV11-3 and TRBJ2-1, with 7 bases lining up with TRBD2. Germline CDR1 and CDR2: SGHNT and YENEEA. The junction had 12 bases not matched to a gene; V was cut back by 5 bases and J by 8 bases. This CDR3 region has 15 residues. CDR3 DNA sequence: TGTGCCAGCAGCCCCACTAGCGTAGAGTGGGATGAGCAGTTCTTC. Translated: CASSPTSVEWDEQFF.

This sequence joins TRBV7-2 and TRBJ2-7; D is ambiguous. Germline assignment: CDR1 SGHTA and CDR2 FQGNSA. Trimming shortened V by 6 bases and J by 3 bases, and 9 bases separated the two germline ends. The CDR3 totals 12 residues. The CDR3 sequence is CASSLDHYEQYF. The CDR3, as DNA: TGTGCCAGCAGTTTGGATCACTACGAGCAGTACTTC. The full variable domain, rest sourced from reference TRBV7-2 and TRBJ2-7, is GAGVSQSPSNKVTEKGKDVELRCDPISGHTALYWYRQSLGQGLEFLIYFQGNSAPDKSGLPSDRFSAERTGGSVSTLTIQRTQQEDSAVYLCASSLDHYEQYFGPGTRLTVT.

In DNA, the CDR3 is TGTGCCAGCAGTCCGGCTAGCACAGATACGCAGTATTTT. Residues: CASSPASTDTQYF. The chain carries TRBV28 and TRBJ2-3, with D uncertain. Per germline, CDR1 MDHEN and CDR2 SYDVKM. The CDR3 has 13 amino acids. V was clipped by 5 bases and J by 0 bases, with 6 bases between them.

The chain combines TRBV5-1 with TRBJ1-5; the match to TRBD1 covers 8 bases. CDR3 length equals 15 residues. Germline assignment: CDR1 SGHRS and CDR2 YFSETQ. J was trimmed by 0 bases and V by 2 bases; bases with no gene match: 1. The CDR3 DNA reads as TGCGCCAGCAGCTTAGGGACAGGTAGCAATCAGCCCCAGCATTTT. It codes for CASSLGTGSNQPQHF.

This clone was observed once. The J gene is TRBJ2-1, the V gene TRBV4-1; a weak D match, TRBD1 (8 bases). Trimming took 2 bases from V and 6 from J, leaving 26 bases between them. CDR1 and CDR2 (germline): MGHRA, YSYEKL. The CDR3 has 19 amino acids. CDR3 sequence (DNA): TGCGCCAGCAGCCAACCGGCGTTTCGAGCGGGACAGGCGGGCAATGAGCAGTTCTTC. Translating gives CASSQPAFRAGQAGNEQFF.

CDR3 nucleotides: TGTGCCTGGAGAAGGGTTGGAAACACCATATATTTT. Protein sequence: CAWRRVGNTIYF. The V call is TRBV30, the J call TRBJ1-3; unclear D gene. The CDR3 consists of 12 residues. The germline V and J ends were trimmed by 3 bases and 3 bases, with 6 bases remaining between them. CDR1 is GTSNPN, CDR2 SVGIG, per germline (reference sequence).

The chain combines TRBV11-3 with TRBJ2-2; D call uncertain. V was trimmed by 1 base and J by 8 bases, leaving 8 bases between them. There are 13 residues in the CDR3. Germline assignment: CDR1 SGHNT and CDR2 YENEEA. For the CDR3, the DNA is TGTGCCAGCAGCTTAGTTACACCGGGGGAGCTGTTTTTT. Its protein is CASSLVTPGELFF.

This chain links TRBV6-1 with TRBJ1-1; 9 bases line up with TRBD1. Germline V gene sequence: CDR1 MNHNS, CDR2 SASEGT. The CDR3 is made up of 13 amino acids. Trimming at V came to 7 bases and at J to 11 bases, leaving 11 bases not matched to a gene. CDR3 in DNA: TGTGCCAGCACCATAATACAGGGGGCAGGGGCTTTCTTT. It translates to CASTIIQGAGAFF.

This chain joins TRBV19 and TRBJ1-4; a weak D match, TRBD1 (6 bases). This CDR3 spans 15 amino acids. Deletions cut 5 bases from V and 5 bases from J, with 15 bases between. The germline gives CDR1 LNHDA, CDR2 SQIVND (reference sequence). The CDR3 DNA reads TGTGCCAGTAGTTTCGAACAGGGAGTGAATGAAAAACTGTTTTTT. Translated, it gives CASSFEQGVNEKLFF.

The rearrangement uses TRBV2 and TRBJ1-5; D is possibly TRBD1 (5 bases). In germline, CDR1 is SNHLY, CDR2 FYNNEI. The V end was cut by 6 bases, the J end by 4 bases, with 13 bases between. The CDR3 length is 14 residues. The CDR3 DNA is TGTGCCAGCAGCCTTGAGAGGGGAAATCAGCCCCAGCATTTT. It is translated as CASSLERGNQPQHF. The variable domain in full, with the rest retrieved from reference TRBV2 and TRBJ1-5, is EPEVTQTPSHQVTQMGQEVILRCVPISNHLYFYWYRQILGQKVEFLVSFYNNEISEKSEIFDDQFSVERPDGSNFTLKIRSTKLEDSAMYFCASSLERGNQPQHFGDGTRLSIL.

As to this clone: A read error may produce the germline difference seen at one junction end. This rearrangement joins TRBV6-5 to TRBJ2-7; D possibly corresponds to TRBD1 (6 bases). The CDR3 contains 16 residues. Germline-derived CDR1 and CDR2 are MNHEY and SVGAGI. CDR3 in amino acids: CANSLKTGPVSYEQYF. The CDR3 DNA follows: TGTGCCAACAGTTTAAAGACAGGCCCCGTCTCCTACGAGCAGTACTTC.

The V and J genes are TRBV13 and TRBJ2-5; no firm D call. Germline CDR1 and CDR2: PRHDT and FYEKMQ (reference sequence). Trimming removed 0 bases from V and 0 bases from J, with 5 bases in between. This CDR3 spans 14 amino acids. The CDR3 DNA sequence: TGTGCCAGCAGCTTAGGCGTCTACCAAGAGACCCAGTACTTC. This gives the protein CASSLGVYQETQYF.